One T cell receptor beta chain is described in this entry. Its antigen is not known. The TCR alpha and TCR beta cDNA libraries, bearing sample barcodes and UMIs, were generated by 5'RACE using constant-segment primers. TCRdb analysed the 5' RACE reads with MiXCR anew, one entry per CDR3 protein. The data contain 450,000 to 650,000 distinct CDR3 sequences, roughly 21% of them singletons. V was shortened by 1 base and J by 4 bases, with 14 bases between the two germline ends. The CDR3 covers 16 residues. The germline CDR1 and CDR2 sequences are SGHTA and FQGTGA. The data stem from a study of T-cell memory formation after mild COVID-19. About the research overall: Clustering of TCRs was largely donor specific.

Study-level results: Among contracting clones, CD4+ were mainly CM/EM and CD8+ enriched in EMRA.

The sample taken for sequencing was PBMCs or a T cell subset sorted from them (not recorded which). This TCR was recovered from an adult woman who had mild COVID-19 (a few samples of this study predate the infection). Cell type and time point are not known. J is TRBJ2-1 and V is TRBV7-3; D uncertain. CDR3 nucleotides: TGTGCCAGCAGCTTAAGTTATCTATCAGGTTACAATGAGCAGTTCTTC. Protein sequence: CASSLSYLSGYNEQFF.